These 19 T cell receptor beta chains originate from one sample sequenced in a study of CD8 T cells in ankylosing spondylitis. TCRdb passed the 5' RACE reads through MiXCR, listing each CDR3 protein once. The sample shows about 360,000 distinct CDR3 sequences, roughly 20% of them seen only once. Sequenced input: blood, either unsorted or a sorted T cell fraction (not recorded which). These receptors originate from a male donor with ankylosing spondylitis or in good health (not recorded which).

The CDR3 spells CASNQPGHRNTEAFF. The CDR3, as DNA: TGTGCCAGCAATCAACCGGGACACCGAAACACTGAAGCTTTCTTT. This chain links TRBV6-1 with TRBJ1-1; D may be TRBD1 (6 bases). The germline gives CDR1 MNHNS, CDR2 SASEGT. There are 15 residues in the CDR3. The V and J ends lost 7 bases and 2 bases respectively, with 17 bases between them.

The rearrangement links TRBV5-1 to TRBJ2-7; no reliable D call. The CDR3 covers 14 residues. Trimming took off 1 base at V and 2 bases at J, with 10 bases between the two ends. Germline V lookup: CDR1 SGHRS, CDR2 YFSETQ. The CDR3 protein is CASSLSSLTYEQYF. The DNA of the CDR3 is TGCGCCAGCAGCTTGAGCAGCCTGACCTACGAGCAGTACTTC.

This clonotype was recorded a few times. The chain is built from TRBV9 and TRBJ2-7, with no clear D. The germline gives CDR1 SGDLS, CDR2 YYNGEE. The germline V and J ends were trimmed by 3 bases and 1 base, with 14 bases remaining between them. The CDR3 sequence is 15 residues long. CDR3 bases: TGTGCCAGCAGCGGCGCACCCCATTCATCCTACGAGCAGTACTTC. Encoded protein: CASSGAPHSSYEQYF. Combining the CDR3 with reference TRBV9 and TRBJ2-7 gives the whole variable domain DSGVTQTPKHLITATGQRVTLRCSPRSGDLSVYWYQQSLDQGLQFLIQYYNGEERAKGNILERFSAQQFPDLHSELNLSSLELGDSALYFCASSGAPHSSYEQYFGPGTRLTVT.

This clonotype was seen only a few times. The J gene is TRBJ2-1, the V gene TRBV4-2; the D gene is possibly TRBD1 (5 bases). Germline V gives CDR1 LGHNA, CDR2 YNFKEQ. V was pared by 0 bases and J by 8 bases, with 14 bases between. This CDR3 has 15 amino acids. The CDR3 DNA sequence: TGTGCCAGCAGCCAAGATCTGGAAGGGGCGGATGAGCAGTTCTTC. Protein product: CASSQDLEGADEQFF.

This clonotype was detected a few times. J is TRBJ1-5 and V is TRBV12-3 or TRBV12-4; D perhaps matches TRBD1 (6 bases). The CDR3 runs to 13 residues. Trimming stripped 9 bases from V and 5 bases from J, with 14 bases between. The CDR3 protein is CARTTGFDQPQHF. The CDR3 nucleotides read TGTGCCAGGACCACAGGGTTTGATCAGCCCCAGCATTTT.

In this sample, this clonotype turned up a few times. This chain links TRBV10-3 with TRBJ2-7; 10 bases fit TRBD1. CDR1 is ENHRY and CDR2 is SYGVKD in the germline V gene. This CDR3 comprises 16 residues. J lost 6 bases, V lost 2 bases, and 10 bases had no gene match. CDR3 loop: CAISEGYGTGVFEQYF. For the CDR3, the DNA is TGTGCCATCAGTGAGGGATACGGGACAGGGGTCTTCGAGCAGTACTTC.

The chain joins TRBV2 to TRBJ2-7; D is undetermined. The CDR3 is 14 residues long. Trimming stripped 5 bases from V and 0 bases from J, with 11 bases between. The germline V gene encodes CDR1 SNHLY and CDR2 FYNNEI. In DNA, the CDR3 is TGTGCCAGCAGTCCATCCAGGAGCTCCTACGAGCAGTACTTC. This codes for CASSPSRSSYEQYF. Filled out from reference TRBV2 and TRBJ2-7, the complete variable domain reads EPEVTQTPSHQVTQMGQEVILRCVPISNHLYFYWYRQILGQKVEFLVSFYNNEISEKSEIFDDQFSVERPDGSNFTLKIRSTKLEDSAMYFCASSPSRSSYEQYFGPGTRLTVT.

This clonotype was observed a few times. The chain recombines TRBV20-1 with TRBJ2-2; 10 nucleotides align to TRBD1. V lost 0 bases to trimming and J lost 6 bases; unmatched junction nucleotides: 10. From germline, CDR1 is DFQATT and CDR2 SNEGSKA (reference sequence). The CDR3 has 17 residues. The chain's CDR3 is CSARENSDRGRAGELFF. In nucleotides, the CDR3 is TGCAGTGCTAGAGAAAATAGTGACAGGGGGCGGGCCGGGGAGCTGTTTTTT.

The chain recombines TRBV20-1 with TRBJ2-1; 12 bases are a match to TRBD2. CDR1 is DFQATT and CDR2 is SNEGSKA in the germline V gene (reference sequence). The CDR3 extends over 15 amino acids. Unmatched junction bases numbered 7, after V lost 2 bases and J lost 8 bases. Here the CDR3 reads CSARFTSGGLDEQFF. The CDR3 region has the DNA TGCAGTGCTAGATTTACTAGCGGGGGGCTTGATGAGCAGTTCTTC.

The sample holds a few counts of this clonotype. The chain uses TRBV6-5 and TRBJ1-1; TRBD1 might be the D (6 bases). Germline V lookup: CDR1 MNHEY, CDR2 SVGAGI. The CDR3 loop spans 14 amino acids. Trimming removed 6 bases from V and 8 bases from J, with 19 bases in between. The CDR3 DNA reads TGTGCCAGCAGCTACCGGCTTGGGGGCACGGAAGCTTTCTTT. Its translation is CASSYRLGGTEAFF.

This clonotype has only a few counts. The CDR3 DNA follows: TGCGCCAGCAGCCAAGTGGACATACAGCCGTACAATGAGCAGTTCTTC. Amino acids: CASSQVDIQPYNEQFF. The chain carries TRBV4-1 and TRBJ2-1; tentatively, D is TRBD1 (5 bases). Germline CDR1 is MGHRA and CDR2 is YSYEKL. This CDR3 comprises 16 residues. Trimming took 1 base from V and 4 from J, leaving 14 bases between them.

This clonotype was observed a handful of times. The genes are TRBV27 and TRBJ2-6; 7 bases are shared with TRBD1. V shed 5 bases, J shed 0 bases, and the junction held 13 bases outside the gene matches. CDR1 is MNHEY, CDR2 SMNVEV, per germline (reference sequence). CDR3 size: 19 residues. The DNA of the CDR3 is TGTGCCAGCAGTCACACCAACAGGGGATCCCCCTCTGGGGCCAACGTCCTGACTTTC. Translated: CASSHTNRGSPSGANVLTF.

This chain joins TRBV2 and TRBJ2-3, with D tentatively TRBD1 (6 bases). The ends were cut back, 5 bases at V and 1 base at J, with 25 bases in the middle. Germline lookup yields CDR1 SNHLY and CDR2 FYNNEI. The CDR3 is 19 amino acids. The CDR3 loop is CASSSDRTLAPEGTDTQYF. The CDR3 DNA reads TGTGCCAGCAGTTCTGACAGGACGTTAGCGCCAGAGGGCACAGATACGCAGTATTTT.

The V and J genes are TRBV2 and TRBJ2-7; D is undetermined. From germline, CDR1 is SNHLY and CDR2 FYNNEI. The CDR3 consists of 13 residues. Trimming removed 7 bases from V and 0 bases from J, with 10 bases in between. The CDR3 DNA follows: TGTGCCAGCACAGTGAGCGACTCCTACGAGCAGTACTTC. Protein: CASTVSDSYEQYF.

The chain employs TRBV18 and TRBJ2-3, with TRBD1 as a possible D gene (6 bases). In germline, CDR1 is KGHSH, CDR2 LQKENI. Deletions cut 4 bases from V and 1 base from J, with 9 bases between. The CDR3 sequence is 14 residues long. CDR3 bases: TGTGCCAGCTCACTCAGGGGTCGCACAGATACGCAGTATTTT. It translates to CASSLRGRTDTQYF.

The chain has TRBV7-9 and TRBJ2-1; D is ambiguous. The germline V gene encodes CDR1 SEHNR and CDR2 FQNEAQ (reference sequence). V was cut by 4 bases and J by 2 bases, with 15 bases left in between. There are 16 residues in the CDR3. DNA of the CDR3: TGTGCCAGCAGCTCCCGTGGAGAAGCACCCTACAATGAGCAGTTCTTC. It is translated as CASSSRGEAPYNEQFF.

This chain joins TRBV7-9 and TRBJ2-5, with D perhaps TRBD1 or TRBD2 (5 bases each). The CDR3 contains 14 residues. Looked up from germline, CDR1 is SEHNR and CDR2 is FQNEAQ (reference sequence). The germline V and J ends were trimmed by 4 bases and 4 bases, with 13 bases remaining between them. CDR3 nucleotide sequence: TGTGCCAGCAGCTCCTGGGACCTCTCAGAGACCCAGTACTTC. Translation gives CASSSWDLSETQYF.

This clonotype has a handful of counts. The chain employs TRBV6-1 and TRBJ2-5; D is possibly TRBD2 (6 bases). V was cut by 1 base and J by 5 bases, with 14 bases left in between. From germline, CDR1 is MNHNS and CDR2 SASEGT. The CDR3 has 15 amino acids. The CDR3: CASSEDQRREETQYF. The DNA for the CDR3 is TGTGCCAGCAGTGAAGACCAGCGCCGGGAGGAGACCCAGTACTTC.

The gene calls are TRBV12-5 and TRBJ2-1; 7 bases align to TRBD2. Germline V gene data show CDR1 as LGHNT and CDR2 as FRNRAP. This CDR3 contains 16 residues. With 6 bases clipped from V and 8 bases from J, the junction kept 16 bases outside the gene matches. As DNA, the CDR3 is TGTGCTAGTGGCTCCATTATGGCGGGGGTCTGGGATGAGCAGTTCTTC. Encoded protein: CASGSIMAGVWDEQFF.